Below are 25 T cell receptor beta chains sequenced from a single sample in a study of blood T cell repertoires in COVID-19. This table comes from immunoSEQ multiplex PCR, and its TCRdb copy is limited to in-frame clones, with some not included. The sample contains roughly 300,000 clones, about nine tenths of which appear only once. Sequencing was performed on PBMCs or T cells enriched from blood (not recorded which). The receptors come from a woman aged 25 to 45 who had recovered from COVID-19.

This clone was counted once. This chain connects TRBV5-4 to TRBJ1-1, with 8 bases fitting TRBD1. With V trimmed by 4 bases and J by 5 bases, 7 bases remained unmatched. Germline-derived CDR1 and CDR2 are SGHNT and YYREEE (reference sequence). CDR3 length: 14 amino acids. The CDR3 spells CASSRKTGVTEAFF. CDR3 DNA sequence: TGTGCCAGCAGCCGAAAGACAGGGGTAACTGAAGCTTTCTTT. Looking up the rest from reference TRBV5-4 and TRBJ1-1 gives the full variable domain: ETGVTQSPTHLIKTRGQQVTLRCSSQSGHNTVSWYQQALGQGPQFIFQYYREEENGRGNFPPRFSGLQFPNYSSELNVNALELDDSALYLCASSRKTGVTEAFFGQGTRLTVV.

V and J are TRBV19 and TRBJ2-7, with 9 nucleotides matching TRBD2. Per germline, CDR1 LNHDA and CDR2 SQIVND (reference sequence). The V segment lost 4 bases and the J segment 5 bases; nucleotides outside the gene matches: 6. This CDR3 is 14 amino acids long. The CDR3 here is CASSRTSVLNEQYF. The CDR3 DNA reads as TGTGCCAGTAGTAGGACTAGCGTGTTAAACGAGCAGTACTTC.

This clone was seen a few times. DNA for the CDR3: TGTGCCAGCAGCTTAGTGGGGGCAGGAGTAGGAGAAGCTTTCTTT. This codes for CASSLVGAGVGEAFF. The V and J genes are TRBV11-2 and TRBJ1-1; D perhaps matches TRBD1 (6 bases). Per germline, CDR1 SGHAT and CDR2 FQNNGV. The V end was cut by 1 base, the J end by 8 bases, with 17 bases between. CDR3 length: 15 amino acids.

This clone was seen only once. The chain recombines TRBV11-2 with TRBJ1-3; D gene uncertain. The CDR3 runs to 14 residues. V was cut by 5 bases and J by 0 bases, with 8 bases left in between. Looked up from germline, CDR1 is SGHAT and CDR2 is FQNNGV. The CDR3 bases are TGTGCCAGCAGCGAACAGAGCTCTGGAAACACCATATATTTT. Its translation is CASSEQSSGNTIYF. The full variable domain, with the rest looked up from reference TRBV11-2 and TRBJ1-3, is EAGVAQSPRYKIIEKRQSVAFWCNPISGHATLYWYQQILGQGPKLLIQFQNNGVVDDSQLPKDRFSAERLKGVDSTLKIQPAKLEDSAVYLCASSEQSSGNTIYFGEGSWLTVV.

The rearrangement uses TRBV5-1 and TRBJ1-2; a possible D gene is TRBD1 (6 bases). Deletions cut 4 bases from V and 4 bases from J, with 17 bases between. Germline assignment: CDR1 SGHRS and CDR2 YFSETQ. This CDR3 contains 15 residues. The CDR3 sequence: CASSPGGPQGYGYTF. In DNA form, the CDR3 reads TGCGCCAGCAGCCCGGGGGGCCCACAGGGCTATGGCTACACCTTC.

The CDR3 is CASSKGAAQSGGYTF. DNA of the CDR3: TGTGCCAGCAGCAAAGGGGCGGCCCAGAGCGGTGGCTACACCTTC. The chain carries TRBV21-1 and TRBJ1-2. TRBV21-1 has pseudogene status. The CDR3 loop spans 15 amino acids.

This chain links TRBV5-4 with TRBJ2-2; D perhaps matches TRBD1 (5 bases). With 3 bases removed from V and 3 bases from J, the gap between germline ends came to 15 bases. The CDR3 contains 16 residues. The germline CDR1 and CDR2 sequences are SGHNT and YYREEE (reference sequence). The CDR3 nucleotides are TGTGCCAGCAGCTACATCCCCAGGGCCGACACCGGGGAGCTGTTTTTT. Translated, it gives CASSYIPRADTGELFF.

The rearrangement joins TRBV18 to TRBJ2-1, with D possibly TRBD2 on 5 matching bases. Trimming removed 3 bases at V and 5 bases at J, with 20 bases between. The CDR3 loop spans 17 amino acids. Germline CDR1 and CDR2: KGHSH and LQKENI. CDR3 nucleotide sequence: TGTGCCAGCTCACCGGGTCGGGGTGATAAATCCCACAATGAGCAGTTCTTC. It specifies CASSPGRGDKSHNEQFF.

This clone was detected a few times. The rearrangement joins TRBV6-2 or TRBV6-3 to TRBJ2-5, with 10 bases aligning to TRBD2. From germline, CDR1 is MNHEY and CDR2 SVGEGT. Germline trimming cut 5 bases from V and 5 bases from J; bases unmatched to any gene: 17. The CDR3 covers 18 residues. CDR3 residues: CASSTPGQWTSGPETQYF. The CDR3 region has the DNA TGTGCCAGCAGTACTCCGGGACAGTGGACTAGCGGCCCCGAGACCCAGTACTTC.

The chain recombines TRBV7-2 with TRBJ2-2; 15 positions agree with TRBD2. CDR3 length: 18 residues. Unmatched junction bases numbered 4, after V lost 3 bases and J lost 2 bases. The germline V gene encodes CDR1 SGHTA and CDR2 FQGNSA. CDR3 coding DNA: TGTGCCAGCAGCTTGGGACTAGCGGGAGGATCTAACACCGGGGAGCTGTTTTTT. Translating it yields CASSLGLAGGSNTGELFF.

The rearrangement joins TRBV5-5 to TRBJ1-3, with D possibly TRBD1 on 5 matching bases. Germline CDR1 and CDR2: SGHKS and YYEKEE (reference sequence). The CDR3 covers 15 residues. The V gene lost 0 bases and the J gene lost 1 base, with 8 bases spanning the gap. The CDR3 coding sequence is TGTGCCAGCAGCTTGGCAGGGCCATCTGGAAACACCATATATTTT. Translation: CASSLAGPSGNTIYF.

This clone has only one observation. The J gene is TRBJ1-2, the V gene TRBV5-4; 8 bases line up with TRBD1. The V and J ends lost 0 bases and 2 bases, in that order; junction bases with no gene match: 3. The germline V gene has CDR1 SGHNT and CDR2 YYREEE (reference sequence). This CDR3 has 15 amino acids. Written as DNA, the CDR3 is TGTGCCAGCAGCTTGGCGGGACAGGCAAACTATGGCTACACCTTC. Translated, it gives CASSLAGQANYGYTF.

CDR3 sequence: CASSPGLAGAFYTGELFF. The CDR3 nucleotides are TGCGCCAGCAGTCCCGGACTAGCGGGAGCCTTTTACACCGGGGAGCTGTTTTTT. This chain joins TRBV4-3 and TRBJ2-2, with 13 bases identical to TRBD2. CDR1 and CDR2 from the germline V gene are LGHNA and YSLEER. J was trimmed by 3 bases and V by 6 bases; bases with no gene match: 10. The CDR3 runs to 18 residues.

The rearrangement links TRBV28 to TRBJ2-5; TRBD1 matches at 8 bases. The length of the CDR3 is 15 residues. V trimming: 3 bases; J trimming: 2 bases; junction bases outside the gene matches: 5. CDR1 and CDR2 (germline): MDHEN, SYDVKM. CDR3 bases: TGTGCCAGCAGTTTGCCCGGACAGGGTCAAGAGACCCAGTACTTC. Translating gives CASSLPGQGQETQYF.

This clone has just a few counts. The V call is TRBV30, the J call TRBJ1-4; possible D gene TRBD1, 6 bases. Trimming shortened V by 2 bases and J by 8 bases, and 18 bases separated the two germline ends. Germline V CDR1 and CDR2: GTSNPN, SVGIG (reference sequence). The CDR3 extends over 15 amino acids. The chain's CDR3 is CAWSRRGDELEKLFF. The CDR3 DNA sequence: TGTGCCTGGAGTCGCAGGGGAGATGAGTTGGAAAAACTGTTTTTT.

The chain links TRBV28 to TRBJ2-3; TRBD1 is a possible D gene (6 bases). V lost 8 bases to trimming and J lost 4 bases, with 16 bases between them. CDR3 size: 14 residues. Per the germline V gene, CDR1 is MDHEN and CDR2 is SYDVKM. The CDR3 spells CASGDTKSPDTQYF. The CDR3 DNA reads TGTGCCAGCGGGGACACGAAATCACCAGATACGCAGTATTTT.

This clone was counted a single time. The chain links TRBV5-1 to TRBJ1-2; a weak D match, TRBD1 (6 bases). V lost 5 bases, J lost 4 bases, and 18 bases lay in between. CDR1 and CDR2 (germline): SGHRS, YFSETQ. This CDR3 has 15 amino acids. CDR3 region: CASSPGEVSVYGYTF. In DNA form, the CDR3 reads TGCGCCAGCAGTCCAGGGGAAGTTAGCGTCTATGGCTACACCTTC.

The chain joins TRBV7-9 to TRBJ2-7, with TRBD1 identical over 8 bases. There are 15 residues in the CDR3. V dropped 2 bases and J dropped 7; count of bases not matched to a gene: 10. Germline lookup yields CDR1 SEHNR and CDR2 FQNEAQ (reference sequence). CDR3 sequence: CASSLTGQGAVEQYF. The CDR3 DNA reads TGTGCCAGCAGCTTAACGGGTCAGGGGGCTGTAGAGCAGTACTTC.

This clone appeared a few times. The chain uses TRBV30 and TRBJ2-1; 7 positions match TRBD2. The germline V gene has CDR1 GTSNPN and CDR2 SVGIG (reference sequence). The CDR3 is made up of 15 amino acids. V lost 1 base, J lost 0 bases, and 3 bases stayed unmatched. CDR3 region: CAWSGGRGSYNEQFF. CDR3 coding DNA: TGTGCCTGGAGTGGAGGGAGGGGCTCCTACAATGAGCAGTTCTTC.

The table lists this clone with a count of one. The chain uses TRBV3-1 (or the pseudogene TRBV3-2) and TRBJ2-1; D not certain. This CDR3 is built from 13 residues. Germline CDR1 and CDR2: LGHDT and YNNKEL (reference sequence). Trimming cost V 4 bases and J 6 bases, with 10 bases left between them. The CDR3 is CASSPKAPNEQFF. The CDR3 DNA is TGTGCCAGCAGCCCCAAAGCGCCCAATGAGCAGTTCTTC.

The gene calls are TRBV9 and TRBJ1-2; D remains unclear. The germline V and J ends were trimmed by 0 bases and 4 bases, with 13 bases remaining between them. The V gene's germline CDR1 is SGDLS and CDR2 YYNGEE. This CDR3 contains 15 residues. The CDR3 DNA sequence: TGTGCCAGCAGCGTAGGTCCTGACAATGTCTATGGCTACACCTTC. Protein sequence: CASSVGPDNVYGYTF.

The V gene is TRBV7-2, the J gene TRBJ2-7; 11 bases are shared with TRBD2. Germline V CDR1 and CDR2: SGHTA, FQGNSA. With V trimmed by 3 bases and J by 0 bases, 7 bases remained unmatched. CDR3 size: 17 residues. CDR3 amino acids: CASSLRGGLAGSYEQYF. CDR3 nucleotide sequence: TGTGCCAGCAGCTTGAGAGGAGGACTAGCGGGCTCCTACGAGCAGTACTTC.

The rearrangement uses TRBV14 and TRBJ2-7; 10 positions agree with TRBD2. Germline V gene lookup returns CDR1 SGHDN and CDR2 FVKESK. Losses at the gene ends were 4 bases for V and 2 bases for J; bases not matched to a gene: 5. The CDR3 extends over 15 amino acids. The CDR3 bases are TGTGCCAGCAGCCCCGGACTAGCGGTGCCCTACGAGCAGTACTTC. Translating gives CASSPGLAVPYEQYF.

The chain combines TRBV4-1 with TRBJ2-7; TRBD1 might be the D (5 bases). V dropped 0 bases and J dropped 2 bases, with 14 bases sitting between them. Germline CDR1 MGHRA, CDR2 YSYEKL. The CDR3 is 16 residues long. CDR3 amino acids: CASSQDFPTGTYEQYF. The CDR3 bases are TGCGCCAGCAGCCAAGATTTCCCCACAGGAACCTACGAGCAGTACTTC.

V usage is TRBV28 and J usage is TRBJ2-7; 14 bases map to TRBD2. Germline V CDR1 and CDR2: MDHEN, SYDVKM. V lost 5 bases to trimming and J lost 2 bases; unmatched junction nucleotides: 2. The CDR3 length is 15 residues. CDR3 in DNA: TGTGCCAGCAGTCAGGGACTAGCGGGAGCCTACGAGCAGTACTTC. Translated: CASSQGLAGAYEQYF.